The subject of this entry is one T cell receptor beta chain. V was clipped by 4 bases and J by 4 bases, with 14 bases between them. The germline V gene has CDR1 LNHDA and CDR2 SQIVND (reference sequence). The CDR3 sequence is 15 residues long. This sample stems from a study of T cells after yellow fever vaccination. One entry per CDR3 protein, called by TCRdb with MiXCR from the 5' RACE reads. The data hold roughly 310,000 distinct CDR3 sequences, with 8% to 10% observed a single time. The specimen was PBMCs, collected on the day of the first yellow fever vaccination. The clonotype originates from a man between 18 and 29 years old who received the YFV17D yellow fever vaccine. V and J are TRBV19 and TRBJ2-1; D is possibly TRBD1 (6 bases). CDR3 nucleotide sequence: TGTGCCAGTAGTAAGAACAGGGTTATATACAATGAGCAGTTCTTC. Protein product: CASSKNRVIYNEQFF.